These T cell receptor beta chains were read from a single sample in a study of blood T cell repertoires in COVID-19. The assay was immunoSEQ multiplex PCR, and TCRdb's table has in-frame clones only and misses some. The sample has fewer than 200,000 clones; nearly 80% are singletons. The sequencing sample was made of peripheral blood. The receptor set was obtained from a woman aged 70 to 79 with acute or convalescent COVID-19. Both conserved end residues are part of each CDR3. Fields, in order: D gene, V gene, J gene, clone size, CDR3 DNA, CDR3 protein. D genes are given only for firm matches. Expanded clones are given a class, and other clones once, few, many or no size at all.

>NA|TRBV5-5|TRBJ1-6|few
TGTGCCAGCAGCCTACTAAATAATTCACCCCTCCACTTT
CASSLLNNSPLHF
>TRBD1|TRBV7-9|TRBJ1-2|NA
TGTGCCAGCCGGACAGGGGCCTCCTATGGCTACACCTTC
CASRTGASYGYTF
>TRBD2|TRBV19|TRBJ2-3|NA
TGTGCCAGTAGTAGGGGGGGACTTGTCACAGATACGCAGTATTTT
CASSRGGLVTDTQYF
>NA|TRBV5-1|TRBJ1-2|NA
TGCGCCAGCAGTCAGGGTTCTCCCCCGAACCGCTATGGCTACACCTTC
CASSQGSPPNRYGYTF
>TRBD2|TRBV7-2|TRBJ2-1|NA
TGTGCCAGCAGACTGCTAGCGGGAGCCGAAAGTGAGCAGTTCTTC
CASRLLAGAESEQFF
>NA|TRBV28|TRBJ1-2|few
TGTGCCAGCAGTTTATTTACGGGGAGGTATGGCTACACCTTC
CASSLFTGRYGYTF
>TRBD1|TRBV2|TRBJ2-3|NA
TGTGCCAGCAGTTATGACAGGGGGCCAGATACGCAGTATTTT
CASSYDRGPDTQYF
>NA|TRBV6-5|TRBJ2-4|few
TGTGCCAGCGGGCAGGGGTTCTCAACCAAAAACATTCAGTACTTC
CASGQGFSTKNIQYF
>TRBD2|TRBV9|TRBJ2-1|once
TGTGCCAGCAGCGTAGCTACGGGGCGGGAGAAATGGGCGAATGAGCAGTTCTTC
CASSVATGREKWANEQFF
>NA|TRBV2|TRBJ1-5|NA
TGTGCCAGCAGTGTTGCCGGGCCCCAGCATTTT
CASSVAGPQHF
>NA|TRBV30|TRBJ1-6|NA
TGTGCCTGGAGTGTCTTGGGCGGGCTAAATTCACCCCTCCACTTT
CAWSVLGGLNSPLHF
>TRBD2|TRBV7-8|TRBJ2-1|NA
TGTGCCAGCAGCCCCTCTAGCGGGAACAATGAGCAGTTCTTC
CASSPSSGNNEQFF
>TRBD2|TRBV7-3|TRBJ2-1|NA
TGTGCCAGCAGCTTAAGTTTACTAGCGAGTTACAATGAGCAATTCTTC
CASSLSLLASYNEQFF
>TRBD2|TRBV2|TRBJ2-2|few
TGTGCCAGCAGTCCCTCTAGCGGGAGGGCCGCCGGGGAGCTGTTTTTT
CASSPSSGRAAGELFF
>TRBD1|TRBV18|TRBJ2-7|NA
TGTGCCAGCTCACCGACAGGGGTTGGGTCTGAGCAGTACTTC
CASSPTGVGSEQYF
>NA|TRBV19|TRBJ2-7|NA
TGTGCCAGTAGTATAGGCCCAGGGGTCTCCTACGAGCAGTACTTC
CASSIGPGVSYEQYF
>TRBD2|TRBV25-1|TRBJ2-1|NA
TGTGCCAGCAGGAGCCCCGGGCTAGCGGGAGGAAGTAGTGAGCAGTTCTTC
CASRSPGLAGGSSEQFF